The present T cell receptor beta chain was sequenced within a study of T cell clusters in autoimmune cytopenias. TRB amplification used approximately 270 ng of peripheral blood genomic DNA. Multiplex touch-down PCR amplified TRB using TRB-A and TRB-B pools in one tube. From its re-call of the multiplex PCR reads, TCRdb lists each CDR3 protein once, without DNA. This table lists nearly 7,000 distinct CDR3 sequences. Measured by frequency, this clonotype is medium-sized. CDR1 and CDR2 from the germline V gene are MNHEY and SVGAGI. The CDR3 is 11 residues long. The sample was also reused in another study, on T cell repertoires in aging, cancer and after chemotherapy.

The sample comprised peripheral blood. This receptor was taken from a human donor in good health. This chain links TRBV6-5 with TRBJ2-5. CDR3 region: CASSYAETQYF.